Listed below are T cell receptor beta chains from one sample, sequenced in a study of T cell repertoires in ileal Crohn's disease. Profiling relied on immunoSEQ multiplex PCR, and the TCRdb table lists in-frame clones only, not all of them. Here the sample spans about 62,000 clones, 85% to 90% being singletons. Sequences were obtained from ileal tissue. The receptors derive from an adult with Crohn's disease. Each CDR3 is given with its conserved first and last residue. Fields, in order: D gene, J gene, V gene, clone size, CDR3 protein, CDR3 DNA. A D gene is named only where the DNA matches it firmly. A row's size may be missing; if present it is once, few, many or a size class.

d_call: .; j_call: TRBJ1-1; v_call: TRBV27; clone_size: .; cdr3_aa: CASSTMTGVNTEAFF; cdr3_nt: TGTGCCAGCAGTACGATGACAGGAGTGAACACTGAAGCTTTCTTT
d_call: .; j_call: TRBJ2-1; v_call: TRBV27; clone_size: .; cdr3_aa: CASSLLGGGSSYNEQFF; cdr3_nt: TGTGCCAGCAGTTTATTAGGGGGGGGAAGCTCCTACAATGAGCAGTTCTTC
d_call: .; j_call: TRBJ1-6; v_call: TRBV28; clone_size: .; cdr3_aa: CASSHRQANNSPLHF; cdr3_nt: TGTGCCAGCAGCCATAGACAGGCAAATAATTCACCCCTCCACTTT
d_call: .; j_call: TRBJ1-2; v_call: TRBV13; clone_size: .; cdr3_aa: CASSLGRGGYTF; cdr3_nt: TGTGCCAGCAGCTTAGGCCGGGGGGGCTACACCTTC
d_call: .; j_call: TRBJ2-5; v_call: TRBV2; clone_size: .; cdr3_aa: CASSGRGGSEETQYF; cdr3_nt: TGTGCCAGCAGTGGGAGGGGGGGTTCAGAGGAGACCCAGTACTTC
d_call: .; j_call: TRBJ1-1; v_call: TRBV30; clone_size: once; cdr3_aa: CAWSSQWATEAFF; cdr3_nt: TGTGCCTGGAGTTCCCAGTGGGCCACTGAAGCTTTCTTT
d_call: .; j_call: TRBJ2-7; v_call: TRBV4-1; clone_size: .; cdr3_aa: CASSIDRDLSYEQYF; cdr3_nt: TGCGCCAGCAGTATTGACCGGGACTTATCCTACGAGCAGTACTTC
d_call: TRBD2; j_call: TRBJ2-1; v_call: TRBV18; clone_size: .; cdr3_aa: CASSPLLGLAGQFF; cdr3_nt: TGTGCCAGCTCACCACTATTGGGACTAGCGGGACAGTTCTTC
d_call: .; j_call: TRBJ2-6; v_call: TRBV5-6; clone_size: .; cdr3_aa: CASSPGDTGANVLTF; cdr3_nt: TGTGCCAGCAGCCCTGGCGACACTGGGGCCAACGTCCTGACTTTC
d_call: .; j_call: TRBJ1-5; v_call: TRBV10-3; clone_size: .; cdr3_aa: CATSTEASNQPQHF; cdr3_nt: TGTGCCACCTCGACAGAAGCGAGCAATCAGCCCCAGCATTTT
d_call: .; j_call: TRBJ2-5; v_call: TRBV10-3; clone_size: .; cdr3_aa: CATNGGAQETQYF; cdr3_nt: TGTGCCACCAACGGTGGGGCCCAAGAGACCCAGTACTTC
d_call: .; j_call: TRBJ1-1; v_call: TRBV14; clone_size: few; cdr3_aa: CASSPARPLMNTEAFF; cdr3_nt: TGTGCCAGCAGCCCTGCTAGGCCGCTAATGAACACTGAAGCTTTCTTT
d_call: .; j_call: TRBJ1-1; v_call: TRBV6-1; clone_size: .; cdr3_aa: CASSETGRAEAFF; cdr3_nt: TGTGCCAGCAGTGAAACGGGCAGGGCAGAAGCTTTCTTT
d_call: TRBD1; j_call: TRBJ1-3; v_call: TRBV9; clone_size: .; cdr3_aa: CASSVGQGAGNTIYF; cdr3_nt: TGTGCCAGCAGCGTAGGACAGGGGGCTGGAAACACCATATATTTT
d_call: .; j_call: TRBJ1-1; v_call: TRBV13; clone_size: .; cdr3_aa: CASSQGGSLSRLGAFF; cdr3_nt: TGTGCCAGCAGCCAAGGGGGTTCCCTGAGCCGACTTGGAGCTTTCTTT